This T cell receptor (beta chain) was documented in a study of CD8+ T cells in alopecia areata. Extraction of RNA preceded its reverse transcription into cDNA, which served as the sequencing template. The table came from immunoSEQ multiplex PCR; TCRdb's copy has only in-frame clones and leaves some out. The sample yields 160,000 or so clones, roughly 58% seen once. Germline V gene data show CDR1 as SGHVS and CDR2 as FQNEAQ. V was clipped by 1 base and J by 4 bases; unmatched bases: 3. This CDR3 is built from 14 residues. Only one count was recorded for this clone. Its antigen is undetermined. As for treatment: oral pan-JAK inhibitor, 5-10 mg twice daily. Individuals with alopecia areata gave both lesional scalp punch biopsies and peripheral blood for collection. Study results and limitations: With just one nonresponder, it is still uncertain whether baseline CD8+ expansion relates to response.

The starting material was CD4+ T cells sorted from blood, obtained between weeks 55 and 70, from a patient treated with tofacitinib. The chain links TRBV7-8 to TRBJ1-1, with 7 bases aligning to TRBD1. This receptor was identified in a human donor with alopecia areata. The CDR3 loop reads CASSLGSGGTEAFF. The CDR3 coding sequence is TGTGCCAGCAGCTTAGGGTCAGGGGGCACTGAAGCTTTCTTT.